This T cell receptor (beta chain) was identified in a study of OX40 agonist ivuxolimab in advanced cancers. As for the study in general: Three patients showed partial responses: one hepatocellular carcinoma and two cutaneous melanoma cases.

As for this clone: Its specificity is not known.

Anyone with autoimmune disease history or systemic immunosuppression was excluded. Findings and limits, study-wide: At doses 0.1 to 3.0 mg/kg, CD4+ and CD8+ clones expanded. CD8+ T cells (on average) carried more expanded clones than CD4+ T cells.

The V gene's germline CDR1 is SGHRS and CDR2 YFSETQ. CDR3 length equals 16 residues. The ends lost 7 bases at V and 0 bases at J; junction bases unmatched: 11. Sequenced by immunoSEQ multiplex PCR; TCRdb stores in-frame clones only, minus some. Among about 77,000 clones listed, roughly 85% were seen once. Sequencing was performed on CD4+ or CD8+ T cells sorted from blood, taken in a trial of the OX40 agonist ivuxolimab. The receptor was isolated from an adult with an advanced solid tumor such as melanoma, head and neck, liver or kidney cancer. The chain uses TRBV5-1 and TRBJ2-3, with 7 bases that match TRBD2. CDR3 in DNA: TGCGCCAGCTCAAATCGATTAGCGGGTAGCACAGATACGCAGTATTTT. Its protein is CASSNRLAGSTDTQYF.